This is a list of T cell receptor beta chains from one sample in a study of T-cell reconstitution after alpha-beta-depleted transplantation in children. TCRdb called the PCR reads again in MiXCR, with one record for every CDR3 protein. The table has under 750,000 distinct CDR3 sequences, about 23% seen once; the top ten hold over 12%. The sample was PBMCs, mostly from graft donor cells, taken 360 days after TCRalphabeta/CD19-depleted stem cell transplant. These receptors were taken from a boy in the first two years of life who had a stem cell transplant for acute myeloid leukemia, so the T cells may come from the graft donor. The CDR3 runs from the conserved cysteine through the conserved F or W. The D gene is left open where the match is weak. Only some rows state a clone size, as once, few, many or a class for expanded clones.

V gene: TRBV20-1
J gene: TRBJ2-5
D gene: .
CDR3 length: 12
clone size: .
CDR3 protein: CSARQLQETQYF
CDR3 DNA: TGCAGTGCTCGGCAGCTACAAGAGACCCAGTACTTC

V gene: TRBV20-1
J gene: TRBJ2-2
D gene: .
CDR3 length: 11
clone size: .
CDR3 protein: CSARTTGELFF
CDR3 DNA: TGCAGTGCGAGGACTACCGGGGAGCTGTTTTTT

V gene: TRBV20-1
J gene: TRBJ2-6
D gene: .
CDR3 length: 16
clone size: few
CDR3 protein: CSARDLLNSGANVLTF
CDR3 DNA: TGCAGTGCTAGAGACCTATTGAACTCTGGGGCCAACGTCCTGACTTTC

V gene: TRBV2
J gene: TRBJ1-1
D gene: .
CDR3 length: 13
clone size: many
CDR3 protein: CASCRLWTSEAFF
CDR3 DNA: TGTGCCAGCTGTCGGCTGTGGACCTCAGAAGCTTTCTTT

V gene: TRBV4-2
J gene: TRBJ2-3
D gene: .
CDR3 length: 16
clone size: .
CDR3 protein: CASSQVGLLTSDTQYF
CDR3 DNA: TGTGCCAGCAGCCAAGTAGGACTATTGACATCGGATACGCAGTATTTT

V gene: TRBV12-3/TRBV12-4
J gene: TRBJ1-2
D gene: TRBD1
CDR3 length: 13
clone size: many
CDR3 protein: CASSLLTGEGYTF
CDR3 DNA: TGTGCCAGCAGTTTGCTGACAGGGGAAGGCTACACCTTC

V gene: TRBV2
J gene: TRBJ2-1
D gene: .
CDR3 length: 15
clone size: few
CDR3 protein: CASSEAALWTDLKFF
CDR3 DNA: TGTGCCAGCAGTGAAGCGGCCCTGTGGACAGACCTTAAGTTCTTC

V gene: TRBV27
J gene: TRBJ2-5
D gene: .
CDR3 length: 16
clone size: .
CDR3 protein: CASSSGTPWYQETQYF
CDR3 DNA: TGTGCCAGCAGTTCCGGGACACCCTGGTACCAAGAGACCCAGTACTTC

V gene: TRBV10-3
J gene: TRBJ2-7
D gene: .
CDR3 length: 12
clone size: few
CDR3 protein: CAISPQGYEQYF
CDR3 DNA: TGTGCCATCAGCCCCCAAGGGTACGAGCAGTACTTC

V gene: TRBV7-2
J gene: TRBJ2-3
D gene: .
CDR3 length: 15
clone size: .
CDR3 protein: CASSLVGGAVDTQYF
CDR3 DNA: TGTGCCAGCAGCTTAGTTGGGGGGGCAGTAGATACGCAGTATTTT

V gene: TRBV20-1
J gene: TRBJ1-5
D gene: TRBD1
CDR3 length: 16
clone size: many
CDR3 protein: CSARALTGGSNQPQHF
CDR3 DNA: TGCAGTGCTAGAGCCCTAACAGGGGGTTCCAATCAGCCCCAGCATTTT

V gene: TRBV29-1
J gene: TRBJ1-1
D gene: .
CDR3 length: 14
clone size: few
CDR3 protein: CSVEVGREVAEAFF
CDR3 DNA: TGCAGCGTTGAAGTCGGCAGGGAAGTTGCTGAAGCTTTCTTT

V gene: TRBV4-1
J gene: TRBJ1-5
D gene: .
CDR3 length: 13
clone size: many
CDR3 protein: CASSQDPDQPQHF
CDR3 DNA: TGCGCCAGCAGCCAAGATCCGGATCAGCCCCAGCATTTT

V gene: TRBV5-1
J gene: TRBJ2-3
D gene: TRBD1
CDR3 length: 17
clone size: .
CDR3 protein: CASSLGEGTADTDTQYF
CDR3 DNA: TGCGCCAGCAGCTTGGGCGAGGGGACAGCAGACACAGATACGCAGTATTTT

V gene: TRBV12-3/TRBV12-4
J gene: TRBJ1-4
D gene: .
CDR3 length: 14
clone size: many
CDR3 protein: CASRQTATNEKLFF
CDR3 DNA: TGTGCCAGCAGGCAGACGGCAACTAATGAAAAACTGTTTTTT

V gene: TRBV12-3/TRBV12-4
J gene: TRBJ1-1
D gene: .
CDR3 length: 14
clone size: many
CDR3 protein: CASSHSGPPNEAFF
CDR3 DNA: TGTGCCAGCAGTCACTCGGGACCCCCCAATGAAGCTTTCTTT

V gene: TRBV6-1
J gene: TRBJ2-5
D gene: TRBD1
CDR3 length: 14
clone size: .
CDR3 protein: CASSRDRSGGTQYF
CDR3 DNA: TGTGCCAGCAGTCGGGACAGGTCAGGCGGGACCCAGTACTTC

V gene: TRBV5-6
J gene: TRBJ2-1
D gene: TRBD1
CDR3 length: 16
clone size: .
CDR3 protein: CASSFRTGAFYNEQFF
CDR3 DNA: TGTGCCAGCAGCTTCCGGACAGGGGCCTTCTACAATGAGCAGTTCTTC

V gene: TRBV2
J gene: TRBJ2-3
D gene: .
CDR3 length: 13
clone size: .
CDR3 protein: CASSEARGGTQYF
CDR3 DNA: TGTGCCAGCAGCGAAGCAAGGGGGGGTACGCAGTATTTT

V gene: TRBV20-1
J gene: TRBJ2-5
D gene: TRBD2
CDR3 length: 14
clone size: few
CDR3 protein: CSAHSGGAGKTQYF
CDR3 DNA: TGCAGTGCCCATAGCGGGGGGGCCGGAAAGACCCAGTACTTC

V gene: TRBV9
J gene: TRBJ2-3
D gene: .
CDR3 length: 15
clone size: many
CDR3 protein: CASSVGSYGTDTQYF
CDR3 DNA: TGTGCCAGCAGCGTAGGTAGCTATGGCACAGATACGCAGTATTTT

V gene: TRBV15
J gene: TRBJ2-2
D gene: TRBD1
CDR3 length: 16
clone size: .
CDR3 protein: CATSRTRTGSTGELFF
CDR3 DNA: TGTGCCACCAGCAGAACTCGGACAGGGTCAACCGGGGAGCTGTTTTTT

V gene: TRBV5-8
J gene: TRBJ2-4
D gene: .
CDR3 length: 14
clone size: .
CDR3 protein: CASSLTLAKNIQYF
CDR3 DNA: TGTGCCAGCAGCTTAACCCTAGCCAAAAACATTCAGTACTTC

V gene: TRBV7-2
J gene: TRBJ2-7
D gene: TRBD1
CDR3 length: 15
clone size: many
CDR3 protein: CASSLETGGNYEQYF
CDR3 DNA: TGTGCCAGCAGCTTGGAGACAGGGGGCAATTACGAGCAGTACTTC

V gene: TRBV27
J gene: TRBJ2-2
D gene: TRBD2
CDR3 length: 18
clone size: few
CDR3 protein: CASSLFRGLAVNTGELFF
CDR3 DNA: TGTGCCAGCAGTTTATTCCGGGGCCTAGCGGTGAACACCGGGGAGCTGTTTTTT

V gene: TRBV10-3
J gene: TRBJ1-1
D gene: .
CDR3 length: 13
clone size: many
CDR3 protein: CAISEQWNTEAFF
CDR3 DNA: TGTGCCATCAGTGAACAGTGGAACACTGAAGCTTTCTTT

V gene: TRBV12-3/TRBV12-4
J gene: TRBJ2-5
D gene: .
CDR3 length: 12
clone size: few
CDR3 protein: CASRPGGETQYF
CDR3 DNA: TGTGCCAGCAGGCCAGGGGGGGAGACCCAGTACTTC

V gene: TRBV6-1
J gene: TRBJ2-5
D gene: TRBD2
CDR3 length: 17
clone size: .
CDR3 protein: CASRRSLAGTYQETQYF
CDR3 DNA: TGTGCCAGCAGACGGTCGCTAGCGGGGACGTACCAAGAGACCCAGTACTTC

V gene: TRBV12-3/TRBV12-4
J gene: TRBJ2-2
D gene: .
CDR3 length: 16
clone size: many
CDR3 protein: CASRSVMGPNTGELFF
CDR3 DNA: TGTGCCAGCAGATCAGTTATGGGGCCTAACACCGGGGAGCTGTTTTTT

V gene: TRBV15
J gene: TRBJ2-6
D gene: .
CDR3 length: 16
clone size: .
CDR3 protein: CATSRDQEAGANVLTF
CDR3 DNA: TGTGCCACCAGCAGAGATCAGGAGGCGGGGGCCAACGTCCTGACTTTC

V gene: TRBV11-1
J gene: TRBJ2-5
D gene: .
CDR3 length: 14
clone size: .
CDR3 protein: CASSPTGSPGAQYF
CDR3 DNA: TGTGCCAGCAGCCCGACAGGCAGCCCGGGGGCCCAGTACTTC

V gene: TRBV12-3/TRBV12-4
J gene: TRBJ2-1
D gene: .
CDR3 length: 18
clone size: .
CDR3 protein: CASSLGPASLGTSNEQFF
CDR3 DNA: TGTGCCAGCAGTTTAGGCCCGGCCTCTCTGGGAACTAGTAATGAGCAGTTCTTC

V gene: TRBV6-1
J gene: TRBJ2-6
D gene: .
CDR3 length: 17
clone size: .
CDR3 protein: CASLAGRVATGANVLTF
CDR3 DNA: TGTGCCAGCCTGGCAGGGCGAGTCGCGACTGGGGCCAACGTCCTGACTTTC

V gene: TRBV28
J gene: TRBJ1-1
D gene: .
CDR3 length: 12
clone size: few
CDR3 protein: CASKAFNTEAFF
CDR3 DNA: TGTGCCAGCAAAGCCTTTAACACTGAAGCTTTCTTT

V gene: TRBV11-1
J gene: TRBJ2-5
D gene: .
CDR3 length: 15
clone size: many
CDR3 protein: CASSLGLSGQETQYF
CDR3 DNA: TGTGCCAGCAGCTTAGGACTCTCCGGGCAAGAGACCCAGTACTTC

V gene: TRBV20-1
J gene: TRBJ1-5
D gene: TRBD1
CDR3 length: 15
clone size: many
CDR3 protein: CSAGTGTGGDQPQHF
CDR3 DNA: TGCAGTGCTGGCACCGGGACAGGGGGCGATCAGCCCCAGCATTTT

V gene: TRBV20-1
J gene: TRBJ2-6
D gene: TRBD1
CDR3 length: 15
clone size: many
CDR3 protein: CSASVQGPGANVLTF
CDR3 DNA: TGCAGTGCTAGTGTACAGGGGCCTGGGGCCAACGTCCTGACTTTC

V gene: TRBV20-1
J gene: TRBJ2-5
D gene: .
CDR3 length: 12
clone size: few
CDR3 protein: CSARTSAETQYF
CDR3 DNA: TGCAGTGCTAGGACTAGTGCAGAGACCCAGTACTTC

V gene: TRBV28
J gene: TRBJ2-7
D gene: .
CDR3 length: 17
clone size: .
CDR3 protein: CASSPPQDLSPSYEQYF
CDR3 DNA: TGTGCCAGCAGTCCCCCCCAGGACCTTTCGCCCTCCTACGAGCAGTACTTC

V gene: TRBV6-6
J gene: TRBJ2-1
D gene: .
CDR3 length: 13
clone size: many
CDR3 protein: CASRSDTYNEQFF
CDR3 DNA: TGTGCCAGCAGGTCCGACACATACAATGAGCAGTTCTTC

V gene: TRBV29-1
J gene: TRBJ2-7
D gene: TRBD1
CDR3 length: 14
clone size: many
CDR3 protein: CSVEDGDSSYEQYF
CDR3 DNA: TGCAGCGTTGAAGATGGGGACAGCTCCTACGAGCAGTACTTC

V gene: TRBV20-1
J gene: TRBJ2-5
D gene: .
CDR3 length: 15
clone size: .
CDR3 protein: CSARDDPRVRETQYF
CDR3 DNA: TGCAGTGCTAGAGATGATCCGCGGGTCCGGGAGACCCAGTACTTC

V gene: TRBV4-1
J gene: TRBJ2-2
D gene: .
CDR3 length: 14
clone size: many
CDR3 protein: CASSQGNRAGELFF
CDR3 DNA: TGCGCCAGCAGCCAAGGCAACAGGGCCGGGGAGCTGTTTTTT

V gene: TRBV18
J gene: TRBJ2-5
D gene: .
CDR3 length: 15
clone size: few
CDR3 protein: CASSPNPYLSETQYF
CDR3 DNA: TGTGCCAGCTCACCGAATCCCTATCTTTCAGAGACCCAGTACTTC

V gene: TRBV6-5
J gene: TRBJ1-1
D gene: .
CDR3 length: 11
clone size: .
CDR3 protein: CASIGLFEAFF
CDR3 DNA: TGTGCCAGCATCGGGCTGTTTGAAGCTTTCTTT

V gene: TRBV5-1
J gene: TRBJ2-5
D gene: TRBD1
CDR3 length: 15
clone size: .
CDR3 protein: CASSLGQWGRETQYF
CDR3 DNA: TGCGCCAGCAGCCTGGGACAGTGGGGGCGAGAGACCCAGTACTTC

V gene: TRBV10-2
J gene: TRBJ2-3
D gene: .
CDR3 length: 11
clone size: few
CDR3 protein: CASREDLTQYF
CDR3 DNA: TGCGCCAGCAGAGAAGACCTTACGCAGTATTTT

V gene: TRBV5-6
J gene: TRBJ2-5
D gene: .
CDR3 length: 15
clone size: few
CDR3 protein: CASSSVQEQLETQYF
CDR3 DNA: TGTGCCAGCAGCTCCGTCCAAGAGCAACTAGAGACCCAGTACTTC

V gene: TRBV27
J gene: TRBJ2-2
D gene: .
CDR3 length: 13
clone size: .
CDR3 protein: CASSVQGTGELFF
CDR3 DNA: TGTGCCAGCAGTGTCCAGGGCACCGGGGAGCTGTTTTTT

V gene: TRBV12-3/TRBV12-4
J gene: TRBJ1-2
D gene: .
CDR3 length: 13
clone size: .
CDR3 protein: CASSSTARYGYTF
CDR3 DNA: TGTGCCAGCAGTTCAACAGCTCGCTATGGCTACACCTTC

V gene: TRBV7-2
J gene: TRBJ2-1
D gene: TRBD2
CDR3 length: 14
clone size: .
CDR3 protein: CASSSRGVYNEQFF
CDR3 DNA: TGTGCCAGCAGCTCCCGGGGGGTCTACAATGAGCAGTTCTTC

V gene: TRBV5-6
J gene: TRBJ1-2
D gene: TRBD1
CDR3 length: 12
clone size: few
CDR3 protein: CASSLSDRDYTF
CDR3 DNA: TGTGCCAGCAGCTTGTCCGACAGGGACTACACCTTC